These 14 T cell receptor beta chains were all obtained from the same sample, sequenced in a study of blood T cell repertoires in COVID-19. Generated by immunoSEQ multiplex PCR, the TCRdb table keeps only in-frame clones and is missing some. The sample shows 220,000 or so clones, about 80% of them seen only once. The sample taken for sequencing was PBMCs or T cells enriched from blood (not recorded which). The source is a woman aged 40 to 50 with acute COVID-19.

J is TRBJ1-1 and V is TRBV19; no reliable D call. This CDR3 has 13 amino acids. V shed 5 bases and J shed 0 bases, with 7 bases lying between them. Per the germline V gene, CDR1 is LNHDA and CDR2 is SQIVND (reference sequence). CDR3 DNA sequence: TGTGCCAGTAGTCTCAGTATGAACACTGAAGCTTTCTTT. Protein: CASSLSMNTEAFF. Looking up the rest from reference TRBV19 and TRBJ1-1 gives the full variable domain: DGGITQSPKYLFRKEGQNVTLSCEQNLNHDAMYWYRQDPGQGLRLIYYSQIVNDFQKGDIAEGYSVSREKKESFPLTVTSAQKNPTAFYLCASSLSMNTEAFFGQGTRLTVV.

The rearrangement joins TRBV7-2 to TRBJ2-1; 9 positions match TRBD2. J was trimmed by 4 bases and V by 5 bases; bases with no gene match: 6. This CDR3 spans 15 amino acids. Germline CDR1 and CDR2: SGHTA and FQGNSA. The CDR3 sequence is CASSGIAGEYNEQFF. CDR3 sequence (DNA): TGTGCCAGCAGCGGGATAGCGGGAGAATACAATGAGCAGTTCTTC.

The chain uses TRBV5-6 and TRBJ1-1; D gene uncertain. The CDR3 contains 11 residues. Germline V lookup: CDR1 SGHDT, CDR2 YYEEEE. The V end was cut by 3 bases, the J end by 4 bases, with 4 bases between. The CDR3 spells CASSSLTEAFF. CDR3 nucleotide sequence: TGTGCCAGCAGCTCCCTCACTGAAGCTTTCTTT. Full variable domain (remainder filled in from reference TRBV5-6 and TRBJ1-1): DAGVTQSPTHLIKTRGQQVTLRCSPKSGHDTVSWYQQALGQGPQFIFQYYEEEERQRGNFPDRFSGHQFPNYSSELNVNALLLGDSALYLCASSSLTEAFFGQGTRLTVV.

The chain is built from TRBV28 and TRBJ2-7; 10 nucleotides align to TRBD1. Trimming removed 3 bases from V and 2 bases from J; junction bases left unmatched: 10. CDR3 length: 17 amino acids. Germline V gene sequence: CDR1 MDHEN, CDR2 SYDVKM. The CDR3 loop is CASSLSGSGQGPYEQYF. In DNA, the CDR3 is TGTGCCAGCAGTTTGTCGGGGTCGGGACAGGGGCCCTACGAGCAGTACTTC.

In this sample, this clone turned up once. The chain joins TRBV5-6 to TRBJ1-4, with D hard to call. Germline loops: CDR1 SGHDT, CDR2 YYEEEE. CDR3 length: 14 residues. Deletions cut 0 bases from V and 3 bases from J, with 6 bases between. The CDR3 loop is CASSLGEPNEKLFF. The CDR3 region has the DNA TGTGCCAGCAGCTTGGGGGAGCCTAATGAAAAACTGTTTTTT.

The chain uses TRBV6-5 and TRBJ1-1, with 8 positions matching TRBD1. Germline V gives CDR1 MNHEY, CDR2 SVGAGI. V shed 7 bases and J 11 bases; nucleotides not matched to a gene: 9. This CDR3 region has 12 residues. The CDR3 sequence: CASTHSTGVAFF. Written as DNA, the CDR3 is TGTGCCAGCACTCACTCGACAGGGGTGGCTTTCTTT.

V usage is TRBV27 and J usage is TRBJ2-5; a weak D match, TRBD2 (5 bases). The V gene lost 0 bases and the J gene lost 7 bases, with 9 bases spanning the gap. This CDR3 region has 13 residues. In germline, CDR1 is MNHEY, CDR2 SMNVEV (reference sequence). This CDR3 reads CASSLSGVGTQYF. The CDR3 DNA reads TGTGCCAGCAGTTTATCGGGAGTAGGGACCCAGTACTTC.

CDR3 in amino acids: CASSSRIYYGYTF. The CDR3 DNA sequence: TGTGCCAGCAGCTCGCGAATTTACTATGGCTACACCTTC. The V and J genes are TRBV11-2 and TRBJ1-2; D is undetermined. This CDR3 spans 13 amino acids. V lost 4 bases and J lost 3, with 9 bases in between. Germline CDR1 reads SGHAT; CDR2 reads FQNNGV.

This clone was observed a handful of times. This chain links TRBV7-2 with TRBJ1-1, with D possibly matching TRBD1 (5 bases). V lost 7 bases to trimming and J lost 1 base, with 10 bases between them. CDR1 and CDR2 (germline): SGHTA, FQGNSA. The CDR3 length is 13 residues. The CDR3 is CASTWTQNTEAFF. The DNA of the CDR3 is TGTGCCAGCACCTGGACACAGAACACTGAAGCTTTCTTT. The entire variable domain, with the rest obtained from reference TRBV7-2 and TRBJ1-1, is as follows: GAGVSQSPSNKVTEKGKDVELRCDPISGHTALYWYRQSLGQGLEFLIYFQGNSAPDKSGLPSDRFSAERTGGSVSTLTIQRTQQEDSAVYLCASTWTQNTEAFFGQGTRLTVV.

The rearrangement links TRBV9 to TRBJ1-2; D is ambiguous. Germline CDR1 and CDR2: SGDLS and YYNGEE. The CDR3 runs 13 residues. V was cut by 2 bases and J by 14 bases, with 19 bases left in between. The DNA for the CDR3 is TGTGCCAGCAGCGTGGGGAGCGCTATGGCTAGGACCTTC. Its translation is CASSVGSAMARTF.

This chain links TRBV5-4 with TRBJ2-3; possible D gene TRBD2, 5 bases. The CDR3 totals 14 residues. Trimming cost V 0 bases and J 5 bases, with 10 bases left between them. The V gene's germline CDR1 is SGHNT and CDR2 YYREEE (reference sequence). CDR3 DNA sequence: TGTGCCAGCAGCTTGGCCGGGGTTGGAGATACGCAGTATTTT. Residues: CASSLAGVGDTQYF.

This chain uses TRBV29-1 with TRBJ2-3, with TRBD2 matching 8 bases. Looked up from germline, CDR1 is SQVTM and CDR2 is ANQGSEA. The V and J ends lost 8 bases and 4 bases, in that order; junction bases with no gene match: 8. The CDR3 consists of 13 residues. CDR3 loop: CSSREAGADTQYF. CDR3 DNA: TGCAGCTCCAGGGAAGCGGGAGCAGATACGCAGTATTTT.

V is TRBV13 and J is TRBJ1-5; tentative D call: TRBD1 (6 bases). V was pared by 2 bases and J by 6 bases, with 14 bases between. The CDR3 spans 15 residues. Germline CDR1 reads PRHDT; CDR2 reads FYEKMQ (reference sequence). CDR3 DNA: TGTGCCAGCAGCTTACCGAGACAGGAATGTCAGCCCCAGCATTTT. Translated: CASSLPRQECQPQHF.

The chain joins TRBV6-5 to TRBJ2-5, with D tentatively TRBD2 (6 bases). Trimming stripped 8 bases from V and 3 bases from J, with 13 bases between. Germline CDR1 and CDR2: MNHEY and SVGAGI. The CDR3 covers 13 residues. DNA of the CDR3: TGTGCCAGCGGGCGTCCGGGGGAAGAGACCCAGTACTTC. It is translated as CASGRPGEETQYF.